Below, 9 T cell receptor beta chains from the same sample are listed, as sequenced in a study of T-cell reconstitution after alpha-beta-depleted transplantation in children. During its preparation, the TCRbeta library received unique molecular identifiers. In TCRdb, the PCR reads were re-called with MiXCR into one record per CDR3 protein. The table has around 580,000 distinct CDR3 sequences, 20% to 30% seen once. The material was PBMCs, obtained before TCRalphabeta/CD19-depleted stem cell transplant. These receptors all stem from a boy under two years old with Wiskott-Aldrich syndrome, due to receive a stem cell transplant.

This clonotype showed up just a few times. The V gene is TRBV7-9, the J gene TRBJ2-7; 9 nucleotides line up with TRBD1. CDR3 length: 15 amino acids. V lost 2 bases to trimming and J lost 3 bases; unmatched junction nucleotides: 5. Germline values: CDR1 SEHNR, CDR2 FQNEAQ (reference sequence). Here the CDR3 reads CASSLRRTGDYEQYF. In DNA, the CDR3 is TGTGCCAGCAGCTTACGAAGGACAGGGGACTACGAGCAGTACTTC.

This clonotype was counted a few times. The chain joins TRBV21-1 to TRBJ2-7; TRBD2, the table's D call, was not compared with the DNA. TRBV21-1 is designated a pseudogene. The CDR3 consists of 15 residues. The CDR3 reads CASSGGQRLSDEQYF. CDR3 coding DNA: TGTGCCAGCAGCGGCGGGCAGCGCCTATCGGACGAGCAGTACTTC.

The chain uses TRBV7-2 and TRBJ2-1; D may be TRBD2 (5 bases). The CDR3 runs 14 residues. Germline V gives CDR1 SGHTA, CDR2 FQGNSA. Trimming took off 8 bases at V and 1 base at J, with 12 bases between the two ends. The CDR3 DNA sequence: TGTGCCAGCCACCGACCGGGGTCCTACAATGAGCAGTTCTTC. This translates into CASHRPGSYNEQFF.

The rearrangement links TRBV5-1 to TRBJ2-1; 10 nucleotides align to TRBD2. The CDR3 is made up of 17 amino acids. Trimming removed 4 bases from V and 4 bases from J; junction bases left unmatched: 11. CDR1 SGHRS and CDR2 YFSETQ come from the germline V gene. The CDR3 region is CASSTLAGGLLYNEQFF. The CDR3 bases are TGCGCCAGCAGCACCTTAGCGGGAGGACTCCTTTACAATGAGCAGTTCTTC.

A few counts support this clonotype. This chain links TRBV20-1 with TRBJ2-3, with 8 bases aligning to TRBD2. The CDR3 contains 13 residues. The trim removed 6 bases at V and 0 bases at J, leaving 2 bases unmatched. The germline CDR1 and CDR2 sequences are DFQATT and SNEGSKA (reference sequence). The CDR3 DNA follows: TGCAGTGCACAGCGGGAGAGCACAGATACGCAGTATTTT. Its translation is CSAQRESTDTQYF.

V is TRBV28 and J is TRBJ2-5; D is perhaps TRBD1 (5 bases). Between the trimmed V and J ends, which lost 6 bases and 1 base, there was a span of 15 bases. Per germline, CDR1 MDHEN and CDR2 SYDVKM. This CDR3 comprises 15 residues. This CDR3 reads CASRTYRRPQETQYF. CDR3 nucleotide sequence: TGTGCCAGCAGGACATACAGGCGCCCCCAAGAGACCCAGTACTTC.

CDR3 sequence (DNA): TGCAGTGCTGCCCCCCCGACAGGCCAAGAGACCCAGTACTTC. Amino acids: CSAAPPTGQETQYF. The chain is built from TRBV20-1 and TRBJ2-5; a possible D gene is TRBD1 (6 bases). The CDR3 is 14 amino acids. The V and J ends lost 5 bases and 1 base respectively, with 14 bases between them. Germline assignment: CDR1 DFQATT and CDR2 SNEGSKA (reference sequence).

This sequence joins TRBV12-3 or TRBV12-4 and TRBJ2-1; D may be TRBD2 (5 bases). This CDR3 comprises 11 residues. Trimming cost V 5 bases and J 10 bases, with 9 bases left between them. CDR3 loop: CASSTTGEQFF. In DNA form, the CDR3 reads TGTGCCAGCAGTACGACGGGAGAGCAGTTCTTC.

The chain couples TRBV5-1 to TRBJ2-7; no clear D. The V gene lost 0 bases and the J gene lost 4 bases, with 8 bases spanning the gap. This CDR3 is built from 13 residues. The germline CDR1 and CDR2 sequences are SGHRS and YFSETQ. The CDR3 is CASSLGDVYEQYF. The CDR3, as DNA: TGCGCCAGCAGCTTGGGGGATGTTTACGAGCAGTACTTC.